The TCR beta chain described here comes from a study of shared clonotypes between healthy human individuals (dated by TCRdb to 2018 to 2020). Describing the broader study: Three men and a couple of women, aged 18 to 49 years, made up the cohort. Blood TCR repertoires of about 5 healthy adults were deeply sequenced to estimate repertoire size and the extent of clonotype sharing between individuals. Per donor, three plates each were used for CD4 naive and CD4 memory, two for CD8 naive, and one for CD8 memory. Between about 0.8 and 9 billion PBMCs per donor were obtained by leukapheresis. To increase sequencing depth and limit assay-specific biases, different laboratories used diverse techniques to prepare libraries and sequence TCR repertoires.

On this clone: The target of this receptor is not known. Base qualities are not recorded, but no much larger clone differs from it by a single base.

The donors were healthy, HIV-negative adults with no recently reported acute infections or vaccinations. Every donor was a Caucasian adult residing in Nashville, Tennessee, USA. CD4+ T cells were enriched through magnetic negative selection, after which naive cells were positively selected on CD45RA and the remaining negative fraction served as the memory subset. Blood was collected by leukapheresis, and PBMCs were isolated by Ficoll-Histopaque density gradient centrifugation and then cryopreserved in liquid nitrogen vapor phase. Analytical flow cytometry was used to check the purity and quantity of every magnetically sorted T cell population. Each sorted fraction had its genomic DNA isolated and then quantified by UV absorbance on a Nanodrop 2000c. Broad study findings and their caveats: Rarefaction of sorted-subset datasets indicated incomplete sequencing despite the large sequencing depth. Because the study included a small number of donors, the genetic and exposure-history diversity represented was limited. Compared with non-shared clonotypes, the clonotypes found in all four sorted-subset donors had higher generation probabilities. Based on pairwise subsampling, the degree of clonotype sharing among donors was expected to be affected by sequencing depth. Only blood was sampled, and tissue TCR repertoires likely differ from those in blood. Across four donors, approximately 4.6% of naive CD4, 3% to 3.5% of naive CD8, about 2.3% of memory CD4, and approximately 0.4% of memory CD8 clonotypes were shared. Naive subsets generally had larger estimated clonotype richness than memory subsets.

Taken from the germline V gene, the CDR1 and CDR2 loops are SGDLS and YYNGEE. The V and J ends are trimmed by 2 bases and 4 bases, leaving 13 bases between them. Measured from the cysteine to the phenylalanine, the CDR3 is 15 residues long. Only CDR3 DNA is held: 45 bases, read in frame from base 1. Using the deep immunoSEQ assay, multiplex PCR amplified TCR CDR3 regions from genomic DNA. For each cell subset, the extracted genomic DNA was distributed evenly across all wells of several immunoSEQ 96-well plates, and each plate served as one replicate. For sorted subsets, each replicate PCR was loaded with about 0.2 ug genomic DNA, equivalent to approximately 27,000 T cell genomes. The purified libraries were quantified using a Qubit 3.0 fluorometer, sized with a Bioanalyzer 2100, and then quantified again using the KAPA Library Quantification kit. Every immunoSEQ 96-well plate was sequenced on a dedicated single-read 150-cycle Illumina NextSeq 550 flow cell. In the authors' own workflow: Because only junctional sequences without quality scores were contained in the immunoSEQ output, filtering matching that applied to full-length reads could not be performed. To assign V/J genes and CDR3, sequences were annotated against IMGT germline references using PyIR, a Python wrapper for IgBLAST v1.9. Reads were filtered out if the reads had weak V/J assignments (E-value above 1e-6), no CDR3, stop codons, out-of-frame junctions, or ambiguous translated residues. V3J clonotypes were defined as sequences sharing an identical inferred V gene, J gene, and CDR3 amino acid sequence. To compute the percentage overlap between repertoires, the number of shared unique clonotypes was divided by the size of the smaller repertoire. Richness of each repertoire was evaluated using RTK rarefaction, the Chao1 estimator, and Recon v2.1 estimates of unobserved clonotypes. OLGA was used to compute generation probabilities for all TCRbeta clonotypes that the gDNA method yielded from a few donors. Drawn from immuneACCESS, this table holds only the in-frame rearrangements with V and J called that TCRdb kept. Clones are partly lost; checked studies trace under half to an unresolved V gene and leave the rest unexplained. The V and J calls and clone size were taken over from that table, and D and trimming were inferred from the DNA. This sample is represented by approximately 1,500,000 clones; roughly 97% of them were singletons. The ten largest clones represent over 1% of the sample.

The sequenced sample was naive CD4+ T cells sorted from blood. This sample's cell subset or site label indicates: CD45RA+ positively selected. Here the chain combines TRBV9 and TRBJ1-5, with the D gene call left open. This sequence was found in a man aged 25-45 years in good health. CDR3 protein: CASSVRPASNQPQHF. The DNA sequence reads TGTGCCAGCAGCGTCCGTCCAGCCTCTAATCAGCCCCAGCATTTT.